The rows below give T cell receptor beta chains drawn from one sample of a study of blood T cell repertoires in COVID-19. Profiling relied on immunoSEQ multiplex PCR, and the TCRdb table lists in-frame clones only, not all of them. The data show a few hundred thousand clones, nearly 90% seen once. Sample: PBMCs or T cells enriched from blood (not recorded which). These receptors were collected from a young woman with acute COVID-19. CDR3s include the opening cysteine and the closing phenylalanine or tryptophan. D genes are given only for firm matches. A clone size is listed for some rows: how often the clone was seen (once, few, many), or a class if it is expanded.

V: TRBV11-3
D: NA
J: TRBJ2-3
size: NA
DNA: TGTGCCAGCAGCTTAGGGGGGGGGCCCGCAGATACGCAGTATTTT
CDR3: CASSLGGGPADTQYF

V: TRBV5-6
D: TRBD1
J: TRBJ1-6
size: NA
DNA: TGTGCCAGCAGCTTGCCCGAAGGGACAGGGAAATACTCCCTCCACTTT
CDR3: CASSLPEGTGKYSLHF

V: TRBV6-5
D: NA
J: TRBJ2-3
size: NA
DNA: TGTGCCAGCAGCCCCCCAGGATACAGTACAGATACGCAGTATTTT
CDR3: CASSPPGYSTDTQYF

V: TRBV6-5
D: NA
J: TRBJ1-5
size: NA
DNA: TGTGCCACAGGACAGTTTAGCAATCAGCCCCAGCATTTT
CDR3: CATGQFSNQPQHF

V: TRBV5-1
D: NA
J: TRBJ2-2
size: NA
DNA: TGCGCCAGCAGCGCTCTCACAGGAAGCACCGGGGAGCTGTTTTTT
CDR3: CASSALTGSTGELFF

V: TRBV28
D: NA
J: TRBJ2-3
size: NA
DNA: TGTGCCAGCAGTTTAATTTGGGGGGAGGGCACAGATACGCAGTATTTT
CDR3: CASSLIWGEGTDTQYF

V: TRBV15
D: TRBD2
J: TRBJ2-7
size: once
DNA: TGTGCCACCAGCAGAGATCTTTTGCGGGAGGGCTACGAGCAGTACTTC
CDR3: CATSRDLLREGYEQYF

V: TRBV19
D: TRBD2
J: TRBJ2-5
size: NA
DNA: TGTGCCAGTGGAGGACTAACTAGCGGACAAGAGACCCAGTACTTC
CDR3: CASGGLTSGQETQYF

V: TRBV2
D: NA
J: TRBJ1-5
size: NA
DNA: TGTGCCAGCACGGGGTCCTATAGCAATCAGCCCCAGCATTTT
CDR3: CASTGSYSNQPQHF

V: TRBV28
D: TRBD2
J: TRBJ2-7
size: NA
DNA: TGTGCCAGCAGTTTAGGTGCGGGAGGGGGCGACGAGCAGTACTTC
CDR3: CASSLGAGGGDEQYF

V: TRBV6-5
D: NA
J: TRBJ1-5
size: NA
DNA: TGTGCCAGCAGTTACTCGGGAGGGGTTAATCAGCCCCAGCATTTT
CDR3: CASSYSGGVNQPQHF

V: TRBV6-1
D: NA
J: TRBJ2-1
size: NA
DNA: TGTGCCAGCAGTGAAGCGGCGGGCTCCTACAATGAGCAGTTCTTC
CDR3: CASSEAAGSYNEQFF

V: TRBV11-2
D: NA
J: TRBJ2-7
size: NA
DNA: TGTGCCAGCTCGACTAGCTACGAGCAGTACTTC
CDR3: CASSTSYEQYF

V: TRBV28
D: TRBD2
J: TRBJ2-1
size: NA
DNA: TGTGCCAGCAGTCGCCCGGGACTAGGGTGGAATGAGCAGTTCTTC
CDR3: CASSRPGLGWNEQFF